The next 31 T cell receptor beta chains were all read from a single sample in a study of beta chain features in type 1 diabetes. The antigens of these receptors remain unknown. Every bit of the isolated RNA underwent reverse transcription, so sequencing read expressed TCRB transcripts. The protocol was immunoSEQ multiplex PCR, while the TCRdb copy is restricted to in-frame clones and leaves out a portion. The sample holds hundreds of thousands of clones, over 7% seen once. Findings of the study overall: People with Type 1 diabetes carried modestly yet significantly shorter TCRB CDR3s in all four CD4+ subsets.

The sequenced material came from central memory CD4+ T cells from blood. The source of these receptors is a man aged 25 to 40 with type 1 diabetes.

The J gene is TRBJ1-4, the V gene TRBV19; possibly TRBD1 for D (5 bases). This CDR3 region has 15 residues. Per germline, CDR1 LNHDA and CDR2 SQIVND (reference sequence). V was shortened by 0 bases and J by 7 bases, with 12 bases between the two germline ends. CDR3 sequence: CASSIDRRDGEKLFF. The CDR3 coding sequence is TGTGCCAGTAGTATAGATCGGCGGGACGGTGAAAAACTGTTTTTT.

The chain couples TRBV5-1 to TRBJ2-7, with 7 bases lining up with TRBD2. CDR1 is SGHRS and CDR2 is YFSETQ in the germline V gene. Losses at the gene ends were 0 bases for V and 9 bases for J; bases not matched to a gene: 12. This CDR3 is built from 15 residues. The CDR3 protein is CASSLVGSGDRRQYF. CDR3 DNA sequence: TGCGCCAGCAGCTTGGTGGGCAGCGGGGATCGAAGGCAGTACTTC. The complete variable domain, with remaining parts taken from reference TRBV5-1 and TRBJ2-7, reads KAGVTQTPRYLIKTRGQQVTLSCSPISGHRSVSWYQQTPGQGLQFLFEYFSETQRNKGNFPGRFSGRQFSNSRSEMNVSTLELGDSALYLCASSLVGSGDRRQYFGPGTRLTVT.

This clone was counted ten times or more. The V call is TRBV7-9, the J call TRBJ1-1; TRBD1 matches at 7 bases. The J segment lost 1 base and the V segment lost 5 bases, leaving 4 bases of the junction unmatched. This CDR3 is 14 amino acids long. Germline V gene sequence: CDR1 SEHNR, CDR2 FQNEAQ (reference sequence). For the CDR3, the DNA is TGTGCCAGCAGCACGGGACAGTGGAACACTGAAGCTTTCTTT. This encodes CASSTGQWNTEAFF.

This clone was seen only a few times. Other nucleotide sequences in the sample specify the same CDR3. CDR3 coding DNA: TGTGCCAGCAGCTTGGAGGGAGGGTCGTCCTACGAGCAGTACTTC. This translates into CASSLEGGSSYEQYF. The chain employs TRBV7-2 and TRBJ2-7, with TRBD2 matching 7 bases. This CDR3 is 15 amino acids long. V shed 3 bases, J shed 1 base, and the junction held 6 bases outside the gene matches. Per germline, CDR1 SGHTA and CDR2 FQGNSA.

A remark on this clone: This CDR3 is also generated by other DNA sequences in the sample. V gene TRBV6-1 combines with J gene TRBJ2-7, with D hard to call. There are 12 residues in the CDR3. Germline lookup yields CDR1 MNHNS and CDR2 SASEGT. V was pared by 0 bases and J by 4 bases, with 4 bases between. In DNA, the CDR3 is TGTGCCAGCAGTGAAGCGCGATACGAGCAGTACTTC. Residues: CASSEARYEQYF.

The chain recombines TRBV30 with TRBJ2-1; TRBD2 might be the D (7 bases). Trimming left V 3 bases short and J 0 bases short, with 12 bases between. Germline CDR1 is GTSNPN and CDR2 is SVGIG (reference sequence). The CDR3 has 15 amino acids. The CDR3 sequence is CAWRRGGSSYNEQFF. The CDR3, as DNA: TGTGCCTGGAGAAGGGGGGGCTCCTCCTACAATGAGCAGTTCTTC.

This chain joins TRBV4-1 and TRBJ1-1, with D maybe TRBD1 (5 bases). CDR1 and CDR2 (germline): MGHRA, YSYEKL. The germline V and J ends were trimmed by 4 bases and 4 bases, with 16 bases remaining between them. This CDR3 has 15 residues. The CDR3 region is CASSPTGAVFTEAFF. In DNA, the CDR3 is TGCGCCAGCAGCCCGACCGGGGCAGTATTCACTGAAGCTTTCTTT.

The table lists this clone with a few counts. CDR3 residues: CASSLADSTYDGYTF. The CDR3 DNA reads TGCGCCAGCAGCTTGGCCGACAGTACCTATGATGGCTACACCTTC. The chain carries TRBV5-1 and TRBJ1-2; TRBD1 might be the D (5 bases). Between the trimmed V and J ends, which lost 0 bases and 6 bases, there was a span of 15 bases. Per germline, CDR1 SGHRS and CDR2 YFSETQ. The CDR3 runs 15 residues.

The chain has TRBV11-3 and TRBJ2-3; tentative D call: TRBD2 (6 bases). This CDR3 has 13 residues. Deletions cut 4 bases from V and 4 bases from J, with 9 bases between. Germline CDR1 is SGHNT and CDR2 is YENEEA. This chain's CDR3 is CASSSRGADTQYF. CDR3 coding DNA: TGTGCCAGCAGCTCGCGGGGTGCAGATACGCAGTATTTT.

The J gene is TRBJ1-2, the V gene TRBV19; D not certain. Germline loops: CDR1 LNHDA, CDR2 SQIVND (reference sequence). This CDR3 is built from 15 residues. Trimming cost V 8 bases and J 8 bases, with 24 bases left between them. The CDR3 nucleotides read TGTGCCAGTCGACTAGACCGATCATTCCGGGGAGGCTACACCTTC. It specifies CASRLDRSFRGGYTF.

In its sample, this clone was seen a few times. The chain links TRBV6-5 to TRBJ2-5; D may be TRBD1 or TRBD2 (5 bases each). Deletions cut 5 bases from V and 0 bases from J, with 13 bases between. Per germline, CDR1 MNHEY and CDR2 SVGAGI. This CDR3 region has 15 residues. The CDR3 DNA follows: TGTGCCAGCAGTCCTTCCCGGGACGACCAAGAGACCCAGTACTTC. Protein sequence: CASSPSRDDQETQYF.

This clone was detected only a few times. J is TRBJ1-6 and V is TRBV2; 7 nucleotides align to TRBD1. J lost 8 bases, V lost 6 bases, and 4 bases had no gene match. CDR3 length: 13 residues. CDR1 and CDR2 (germline): SNHLY, FYNNEI. As DNA, the CDR3 is TGTGCCAGCAGCCCCGACAGGGATTCACCCCTCCACTTT. Its translation is CASSPDRDSPLHF.

The V gene is TRBV7-2, the J gene TRBJ1-1; D is uncertain. Trimming removed 1 base at V and 4 bases at J, with 16 bases between. This CDR3 is 16 amino acids long. Germline V CDR1 and CDR2: SGHTA, FQGNSA. The CDR3 loop is CASSLDIGQDGTEAFF. In nucleotides, the CDR3 is TGTGCCAGCAGCTTAGATATCGGCCAGGACGGCACTGAAGCTTTCTTT.

This clone was detected only a few times. The chain employs TRBV7-2 and TRBJ2-7; the D gene is possibly TRBD1 (6 bases). The CDR3 runs to 15 residues. Germline V CDR1 and CDR2: SGHTA, FQGNSA. Trimming left V 0 bases short and J 4 bases short, with 13 bases between. CDR3 nucleotide sequence: TGTGCCAGCAGCTTAGCTTCACAGGGAAAATACGAGCAGTACTTC. As protein: CASSLASQGKYEQYF.

The chain is built from TRBV9 and TRBJ1-4, with 7 bases identical to TRBD1. There are 19 residues in the CDR3. V shed 3 bases and J 0 bases; nucleotides not matched to a gene: 14. Per germline, CDR1 SGDLS and CDR2 YYNGEE. CDR3 coding DNA: TGTGCCAGCAGCGGGGATATGGACAGGTTGGGCGCAACTAATGAAAAACTGTTTTTT. Translated: CASSGDMDRLGATNEKLFF. Full variable domain (outside the CDR3, taken from reference TRBV9 and TRBJ1-4): DSGVTQTPKHLITATGQRVTLRCSPRSGDLSVYWYQQSLDQGLQFLIQYYNGEERAKGNILERFSAQQFPDLHSELNLSSLELGDSALYFCASSGDMDRLGATNEKLFFGSGTQLSVL.

The chain carries TRBV7-2 and TRBJ1-1, with D tentatively TRBD1 (5 bases). This CDR3 contains 12 residues. Between the trimmed V and J ends, which lost 2 bases and 11 bases, there was a span of 12 bases. Germline CDR1 and CDR2: SGHTA and FQGNSA. CDR3: CASSLRGIGAFF. The CDR3 DNA sequence: TGTGCCAGCAGCTTAAGGGGTATCGGGGCTTTCTTT.

This clone occurred a few times. This chain joins TRBV6-5 and TRBJ2-3; 7 positions agree with TRBD1. J was trimmed by 3 bases and V by 6 bases; bases with no gene match: 9. The CDR3 totals 15 residues. The germline gives CDR1 MNHEY, CDR2 SVGAGI. The CDR3 DNA reads as TGTGCCAGCAGAAACCCAGGGGGTGGAACAGATACGCAGTATTTT. Protein: CASRNPGGGTDTQYF.

With respect to this clone: Other nucleotide sequences from this sample produce the same CDR3. The chain is built from TRBV6-5 and TRBJ2-7; 10 nucleotides match TRBD1. The CDR3 runs 14 residues. The ends lost 1 base at V and 4 bases at J; junction bases unmatched: 1. CDR1 is MNHEY and CDR2 is SVGAGI in the germline V gene. This CDR3 reads CASSYWDRGYEQYF. CDR3 sequence (DNA): TGTGCCAGCAGTTACTGGGACAGGGGTTACGAGCAGTACTTC.

This clone has ten or more counts. The V call is TRBV6-5, the J call TRBJ2-7; TRBD2 matches 12 bases. V lost 2 bases to trimming and J lost 2 bases; unmatched junction nucleotides: 4. The CDR3 sequence is 16 residues long. In germline, CDR1 is MNHEY, CDR2 SVGAGI. The chain's CDR3 is CASSYDGLAGPYEQYF. The CDR3 DNA reads as TGTGCCAGCAGTTACGATGGACTAGCGGGGCCCTACGAGCAGTACTTC.

The sample holds a few counts of this clone. The identical CDR3 is also encoded by other nucleotide sequences in the sample. The CDR3 nucleotides read TGTGCCAGCAGCTTGGGGAATGAGCAGTTCTTC. Translated, it gives CASSLGNEQFF. The chain combines TRBV5-6 with TRBJ2-1; the D is unclear. Trimming pared 0 bases from V and 7 bases from J, leaving 2 bases between. CDR1 and CDR2 from the germline V gene are SGHDT and YYEEEE. This CDR3 is built from 11 residues.

V is TRBV28 and J is TRBJ2-5, with TRBD1 matching over 8 bases. The germline gives CDR1 MDHEN, CDR2 SYDVKM. After removal of 4 bases from V and 5 bases from J, the junction contained 12 bases not matched to a gene. The CDR3 is 16 residues long. Written as DNA, the CDR3 is TGTGCCAGCAGTTCGTTGGACAGGGTGCTTCGGGAGACCCAGTACTTC. This sequence encodes CASSSLDRVLRETQYF. The full variable domain, with the rest looked up from reference TRBV28 and TRBJ2-5, is DVKVTQSSRYLVKRTGEKVFLECVQDMDHENMFWYRQDPGLGLRLIYFSYDVKMKEKGDIPEGYSVSREKKERFSLILESASTNQTSMYLCASSSLDRVLRETQYFGPGTRLLVL.

This clone occurred many times. The chain combines TRBV7-9 with TRBJ2-3; no clear D gene. Germline V CDR1 and CDR2: SEHNR, FQNEAQ (reference sequence). Deletions cut 2 bases from V and 6 bases from J, with 15 bases between. This CDR3 is 15 amino acids long. The CDR3 sequence is CASSLRSTWDDTQYF. For the CDR3, the DNA is TGTGCCAGCAGCTTAAGGTCTACGTGGGATGATACGCAGTATTTT. The full variable domain, in which reference TRBV7-9 and TRBJ2-3 provide the parts outside the CDR3, is DTGVSQNPRHKITKRGQNVTFRCDPISEHNRLYWYRQTLGQGPEFLTYFQNEAQLEKSRLLSDRFSAERPKGSFSTLEIQRTEQGDSAMYLCASSLRSTWDDTQYFGPGTRLTVL.

This clone was detected a few times. This chain links TRBV4-3 with TRBJ2-7, with 7 bases aligning to TRBD1. Trimming at V came to 0 bases and at J to 2 bases, leaving 4 bases not matched to a gene. The CDR3 runs to 15 residues. CDR1 is LGHNA and CDR2 is YSLEER in the germline V gene. The CDR3 coding sequence is TGCGCCAGCAGCCAAGAAGGGGACAGTACCTACGAGCAGTACTTC. This gives the protein CASSQEGDSTYEQYF.

CDR3 sequence (DNA): TGTGCCAGCAGTTCCTTACTAGCGGGGAGCACAGATACGCAGTATTTT. Translating it yields CASSSLLAGSTDTQYF. This chain connects TRBV6-6 to TRBJ2-3; 10 nucleotides line up with TRBD2. Unmatched junction bases numbered 4, after V lost 4 bases and J lost 0 bases. In germline, CDR1 is MNHNY, CDR2 SVGAGI (reference sequence). CDR3 length: 16 amino acids.

This clone was seen more than once but under ten times. The chain combines TRBV4-3 with TRBJ2-3, with D possibly TRBD2 on 5 matching bases. CDR3 length: 14 residues. Germline V gene lookup returns CDR1 LGHNA and CDR2 YSLEER. V lost 4 bases and J lost 1, with 9 bases in between. CDR3 protein: CASSPGGRTDTQYF. The CDR3 DNA reads as TGCGCCAGCAGCCCTGGCGGGCGCACAGATACGCAGTATTTT.

The chain has TRBV4-1 and TRBJ2-3; maybe TRBD1 (5 bases). This CDR3 region has 15 residues. Germline CDR1 is MGHRA and CDR2 is YSYEKL. Deletions cut 1 base from V and 3 bases from J, with 11 bases between. For the CDR3, the DNA is TGCGCCAGCAGCCAAGCAACAGGAGTTACAGATACGCAGTATTTT. It encodes CASSQATGVTDTQYF.

This clone was seen a few times. This same CDR3 is encoded by further DNA sequences in the sample. V usage is TRBV5-4 and J usage is TRBJ2-3; no clear D. The CDR3 consists of 12 residues. Germline V gives CDR1 SGHNT, CDR2 YYREEE (reference sequence). V shed 0 bases and J shed 2 bases, with 1 base lying between them. The CDR3 sequence is CASSLATDTQYF. The CDR3 DNA follows: TGTGCCAGCAGCTTGGCCACAGATACGCAGTATTTT.

This clone was counted only a few times. The DNA of the CDR3 is TGCGCCAGCAGCCAACAGCAGGATACGCAGTATTTT. Its protein is CASSQQQDTQYF. The chain employs TRBV4-3 and TRBJ2-3; D gene uncertain. V lost 2 bases to trimming and J lost 6 bases, with 6 bases between them. Germline V CDR1 and CDR2: LGHNA, YSLEER. CDR3 length: 12 amino acids.

The J gene is TRBJ1-1, the V gene TRBV5-4, with a weak D call TRBD1 (5 bases). In germline, CDR1 is SGHNT, CDR2 YYREEE (reference sequence). This CDR3 comprises 12 residues. Trimming stripped 9 bases from V and 1 base from J, with 10 bases between. The CDR3 nucleotides are TGTGCCATCCGGGGGGAGAACACTGAAGCTTTCTTT. Translating gives CAIRGENTEAFF.

The chain has TRBV28 and TRBJ2-7; D is tentatively TRBD1 or TRBD2 (5 bases each). Trimming shortened V by 6 bases and J by 0 bases, and 15 bases separated the two germline ends. Germline V CDR1 and CDR2: MDHEN, SYDVKM. The CDR3 is 15 residues long. CDR3 nucleotides: TGTGCCAGCAGCCCGAGGGGTGTGGGCTCCTACGAGCAGTACTTC. Its translation is CASSPRGVGSYEQYF. Supplemented by reference TRBV28 and TRBJ2-7, the full variable domain reads DVKVTQSSRYLVKRTGEKVFLECVQDMDHENMFWYRQDPGLGLRLIYFSYDVKMKEKGDIPEGYSVSREKKERFSLILESASTNQTSMYLCASSPRGVGSYEQYFGPGTRLTVT.

V gene TRBV9 combines with J gene TRBJ1-6, with unresolved D. V was cut by 2 bases and J by 5 bases, with 11 bases left in between. The CDR3 spans 15 residues. Per the germline V gene, CDR1 is SGDLS and CDR2 is YYNGEE. The CDR3 nucleotides are TGTGCCAGCAGCGTTCAGGCAGGTGATAATTCACCCCTCCACTTT. It specifies CASSVQAGDNSPLHF.